This record looks at one T cell receptor beta chain sequence and its context. V dropped 1 base and J dropped 7 bases, with 2 bases sitting between them. Looked up from germline, CDR1 is SGHTA and CDR2 is FQGNSA. The CDR3 runs 11 residues. Cohorts were assigned according to the clinical history that participants reported. This record comes from a study of blood T cell repertoires in COVID-19. About the research overall: The United States, Italy and Spain provided the acute and convalescent COVID-19 samples. The analysed material was cDNA or gDNA that came from T cells, B-cell-depleted T cells, or PBMCs.

In the original analysis: Nucleated cell number was recorded as an estimate derived from reference gene primer amplification. Only in-frame clones appear in the TCRdb table, and some are missing; sequencing was by immunoSEQ multiplex PCR. Clonal size and the V and J genes are those of that table, whereas D and trimming came from the DNA. Of a few hundred thousand clones in the sample, about 80% were seen once. The chain employs TRBV7-2 and TRBJ2-1; D not resolved. The TCR was taken from a middle-aged woman with acute COVID-19. Material: PBMCs or T cells enriched from blood (not recorded which). The CDR3, as DNA: TGTGCCAGCAGCTTAGTAAATGAGCAGTTCTTC. It translates to CASSLVNEQFF.